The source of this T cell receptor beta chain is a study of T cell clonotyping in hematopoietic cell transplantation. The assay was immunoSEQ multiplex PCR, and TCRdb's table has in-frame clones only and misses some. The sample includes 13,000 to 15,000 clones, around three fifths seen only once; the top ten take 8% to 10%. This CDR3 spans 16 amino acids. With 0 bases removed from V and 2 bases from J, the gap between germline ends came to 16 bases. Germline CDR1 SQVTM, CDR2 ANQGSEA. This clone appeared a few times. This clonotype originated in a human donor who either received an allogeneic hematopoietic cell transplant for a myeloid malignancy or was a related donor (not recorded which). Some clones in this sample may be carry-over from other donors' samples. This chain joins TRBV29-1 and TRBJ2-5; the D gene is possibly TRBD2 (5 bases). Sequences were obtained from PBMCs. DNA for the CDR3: TGCAGCGTTGAAGATCTGGAGGAGAAGGATCAAGAGACCCAGTACTTC. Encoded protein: CSVEDLEEKDQETQYF.